One TCR beta chain is described in this entry. Its antigen is not known. These data belong to a study of cytomegalovirus exposure and HLA in healthy donors. The wider study: Drawn from HLA-typed donors, tens of millions of unique TCRs were held in an early data release.

General study results and limits: A later analysis reportedly found fewer N-insertions in an Asian-associated ancestry cluster than the roughly 670-donor mean. When analyzed later, a missense DCLRE1C variant was found to be linked to TCR beta V- and J-gene trimming. As was reported, the classifier diagnosed cytomegalovirus status with high specificity and sensitivity.

Trimming at V came to 6 bases and at J to 14 bases, leaving 7 bases not matched to a gene. The CDR3 has 11 amino acids. The V gene's germline CDR1 is MNHEY and CDR2 SMNVEV (reference sequence). PCR was performed using 60 Vbeta and 13 Jbeta primers. Profiled with immunoSEQ multiplex PCR; TCRdb holds only in-frame clones, not every one. The sample yields 65,000 or so clones, 60% to 80% seen once. The gene calls are TRBV27 and TRBJ1-1, with 9 bases matching TRBD1. Sequenced input: PBMCs. This TCR came from a girl between 5 and 17 years old in good health and CMV-seropositive. CDR3 sequence reads: CASRSGTGTFF. CDR3 in DNA: TGTGCCAGCAGGTCCGGGACAGGGACATTCTTT.